This T cell receptor (beta chain) was captured in a study of technical replicates of blood from a handful of donors. Trimming cost V 3 bases and J 8 bases, with 17 bases left between them. CDR3 length: 15 amino acids. The germline V gene encodes CDR1 SGHRS and CDR2 YFSETQ. This table comes from immunoSEQ multiplex PCR, and its TCRdb copy is limited to in-frame clones, with some not included. The profile shows under 90,000 clones, about 98% of them singletons. V gene TRBV5-1 combines with J gene TRBJ1-4; D perhaps matches TRBD1 (6 bases). Material: T cells isolated from PBMCs. The TCR originated in a human donor in good health. The CDR3 reads CASSSSTGLMEKLFF. As DNA, the CDR3 is TGCGCCAGCAGCTCCTCGACAGGTTTGATGGAAAAACTGTTTTTT.